Each of the 8 T cell receptor beta chains below was sequenced from the same sample in a study of blood T cells in healthy people across ages. A J-beta primer mix and a sample-barcoded 5' primer were used in a second PCR of about 7 to 12 cycles. TCRdb ran MiXCR on the 5' RACE reads and lists one entry per CDR3 protein. The sample consists of around 620,000 distinct CDR3 sequences, approximately 30% of them appearing once. The sequencing input was blood. All receptors come from a woman in her 70s in good health.

This clonotype has just a few counts. CDR3 amino acids: CASSQQAGGPYNEQFF. The CDR3 DNA reads as TGTGCCAGCAGTCAACAAGCGGGGGGACCCTACAATGAGCAGTTCTTC. The rearrangement uses TRBV28 and TRBJ2-1; 9 bases align to TRBD2. The trim removed 5 bases at V and 2 bases at J, leaving 7 bases unmatched. The CDR3 totals 16 residues. CDR1 is MDHEN and CDR2 is SYDVKM in the germline V gene.

The rearrangement joins TRBV9 to TRBJ2-7, with D hard to call. This CDR3 spans 14 amino acids. The ends were cut back, 0 bases at V and 0 bases at J, with 7 bases in the middle. CDR1 is SGDLS, CDR2 YYNGEE, per germline. As DNA, the CDR3 is TGTGCCAGCAGCGTAGAGGCGAGCTCCTACGAGCAGTACTTC. It specifies CASSVEASSYEQYF. The full variable domain, in which reference TRBV9 and TRBJ2-7 provide the parts outside the CDR3, is DSGVTQTPKHLITATGQRVTLRCSPRSGDLSVYWYQQSLDQGLQFLIQYYNGEERAKGNILERFSAQQFPDLHSELNLSSLELGDSALYFCASSVEASSYEQYFGPGTRLTVT.

V and J are TRBV20-1 and TRBJ1-6, with D perhaps matching TRBD1 (6 bases). The CDR3 contains 18 residues. Germline loops: CDR1 DFQATT, CDR2 SNEGSKA (reference sequence). Trimming pared 0 bases from V and 2 bases from J, leaving 17 bases between. CDR3 in amino acids: CSAREGSRGETYNSPLHF. The CDR3, as DNA: TGCAGTGCTAGAGAGGGGTCGAGGGGGGAAACCTATAATTCACCCCTCCACTTT.

The chain has TRBV29-1 and TRBJ1-2, with a weak D call TRBD1 (5 bases). The CDR3 totals 14 residues. Per germline, CDR1 SQVTM and CDR2 ANQGSEA. The germline V and J ends were trimmed by 1 base and 4 bases, with 13 bases remaining between them. The CDR3 region has the DNA TGCAGCGTTGAAGCTCGGGGGAGAGGCTATGGCTACACCTTC. It translates to CSVEARGRGYGYTF.

This clonotype was recorded a few times. The chain carries TRBV7-9 and TRBJ1-6; 9 bases line up with TRBD1. Trimming at V came to 3 bases and at J to 2 bases, leaving 5 bases not matched to a gene. Germline CDR1 SEHNR, CDR2 FQNEAQ (reference sequence). The CDR3 is 17 amino acids. The CDR3 is CASSFRDRDAYNSPLHF. The CDR3 coding sequence is TGTGCCAGCAGCTTCCGGGACAGGGACGCCTATAATTCACCCCTCCACTTT.

The chain has TRBV29-1 and TRBJ2-5; D gene unclear. V lost 8 bases to trimming and J lost 5 bases, with 9 bases between them. The V gene's germline CDR1 is SQVTM and CDR2 ANQGSEA. The CDR3 contains 10 residues. CDR3 protein: CSYSQETQYF. CDR3 coding DNA: TGCAGCTACAGTCAGGAGACCCAGTACTTC.

The chain employs TRBV29-1 and TRBJ1-4, with D hard to call. Germline values: CDR1 SQVTM, CDR2 ANQGSEA. The V end was cut by 7 bases, the J end by 0 bases, with 6 bases between. The CDR3 runs 12 residues. The CDR3 protein is CSASPTNEKLFF. Written as DNA, the CDR3 is TGCAGCGCCTCCCCAACTAATGAAAAACTGTTTTTT.

In its sample, this clonotype was seen many times. The chain employs TRBV11-2 and TRBJ2-1; TRBD2 matches at 11 bases. The CDR3 length is 15 residues. Germline trimming cut 3 bases from V and 7 bases from J; bases unmatched to any gene: 5. From germline, CDR1 is SGHAT and CDR2 FQNNGV. The CDR3 sequence is CASSFSGGGWNEQFF. The CDR3 DNA reads TGTGCCAGCAGCTTTAGCGGGGGGGGATGGAATGAGCAGTTCTTC. The full variable domain, rest sourced from reference TRBV11-2 and TRBJ2-1, is EAGVAQSPRYKIIEKRQSVAFWCNPISGHATLYWYQQILGQGPKLLIQFQNNGVVDDSQLPKDRFSAERLKGVDSTLKIQPAKLEDSAVYLCASSFSGGGWNEQFFGPGTRLTVL.